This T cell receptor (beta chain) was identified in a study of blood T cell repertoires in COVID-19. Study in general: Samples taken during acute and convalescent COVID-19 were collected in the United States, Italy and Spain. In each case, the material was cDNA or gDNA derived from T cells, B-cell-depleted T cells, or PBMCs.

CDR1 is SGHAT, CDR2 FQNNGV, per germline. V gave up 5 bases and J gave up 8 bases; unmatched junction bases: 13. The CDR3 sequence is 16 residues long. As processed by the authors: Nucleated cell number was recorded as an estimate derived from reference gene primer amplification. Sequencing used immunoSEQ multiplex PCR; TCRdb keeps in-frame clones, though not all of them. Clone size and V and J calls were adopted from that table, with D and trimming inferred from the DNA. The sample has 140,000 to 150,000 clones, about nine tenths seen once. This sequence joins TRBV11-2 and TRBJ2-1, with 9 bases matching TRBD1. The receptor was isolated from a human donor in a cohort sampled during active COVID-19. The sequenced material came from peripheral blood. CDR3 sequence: CASSRGTGTLLDEQFF. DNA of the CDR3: TGTGCCAGCAGCCGCGGGACAGGGACACTACTGGATGAGCAGTTCTTC.